The TCR beta chain described here comes from a study of persistence of HIV-infected CD4 T cells. The libraries were made with immunoSEQ version 4 in survey mode. This table comes from immunoSEQ multiplex PCR, and its TCRdb copy is limited to in-frame clones, with some not included. The data show about 32,000 clones, approximately 80% seen once. A word on this clone: The antigen remains unidentified.

Overlapping HIV-1 Gag 15-mer peptides at 0.95 to 1 ug per peptide per mL were used. Sorted nonresponding memory CD4+ T cells were CD40L-negative, CD69-negative, CD45RO-high. Per the germline V gene, CDR1 is MDHEN and CDR2 is SYDVKM. The germline V and J ends were trimmed by 6 bases and 0 bases, with 2 bases remaining between them. The CDR3 runs to 11 residues. This specimen was CD4+ T cells sorted from PBMCs after roughly 18-hour stimulation, taken from a patient who received antiretroviral therapy. The genes are TRBV28 and TRBJ1-1; D is unclear. The clonotype was recovered from an adult woman with HIV who was CMV-seropositive. The CDR3 region is CASRLNTEAFF. The CDR3 DNA reads TGTGCCAGCAGGTTGAACACTGAAGCTTTCTTT.